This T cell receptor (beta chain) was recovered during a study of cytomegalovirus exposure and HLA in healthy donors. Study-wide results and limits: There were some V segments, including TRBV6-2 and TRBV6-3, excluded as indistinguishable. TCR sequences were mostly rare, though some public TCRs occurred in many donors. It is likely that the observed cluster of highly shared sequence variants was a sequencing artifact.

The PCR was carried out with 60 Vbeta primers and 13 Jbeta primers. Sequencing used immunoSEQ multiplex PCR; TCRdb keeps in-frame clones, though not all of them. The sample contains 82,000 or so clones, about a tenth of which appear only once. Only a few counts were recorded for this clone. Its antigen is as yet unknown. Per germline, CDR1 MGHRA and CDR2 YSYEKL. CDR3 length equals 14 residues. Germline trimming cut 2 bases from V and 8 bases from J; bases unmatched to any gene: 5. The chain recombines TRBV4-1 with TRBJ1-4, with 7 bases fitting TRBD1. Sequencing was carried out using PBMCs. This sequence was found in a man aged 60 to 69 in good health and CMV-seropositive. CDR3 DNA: TGCGCCAGCAGCCAAAGACAGGGTCCCGAAAAACTGTTTTTT. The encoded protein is CASSQRQGPEKLFF.